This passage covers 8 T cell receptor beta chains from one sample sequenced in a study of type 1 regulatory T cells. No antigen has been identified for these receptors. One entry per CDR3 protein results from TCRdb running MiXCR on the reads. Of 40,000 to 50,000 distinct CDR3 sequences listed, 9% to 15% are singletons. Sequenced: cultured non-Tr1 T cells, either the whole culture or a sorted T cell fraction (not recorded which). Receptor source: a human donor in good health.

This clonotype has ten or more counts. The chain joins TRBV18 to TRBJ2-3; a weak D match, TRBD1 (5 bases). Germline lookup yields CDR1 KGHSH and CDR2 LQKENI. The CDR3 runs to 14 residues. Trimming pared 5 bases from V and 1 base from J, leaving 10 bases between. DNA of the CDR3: TGTGCCAGCTCAAGGGGTTCGGGCACAGATACGCAGTATTTT. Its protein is CASSRGSGTDTQYF.

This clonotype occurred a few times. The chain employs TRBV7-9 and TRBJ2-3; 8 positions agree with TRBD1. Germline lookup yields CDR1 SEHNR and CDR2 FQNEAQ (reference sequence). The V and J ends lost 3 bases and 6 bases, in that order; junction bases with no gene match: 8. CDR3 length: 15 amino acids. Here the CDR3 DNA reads TGTGCCAGCAGCTTTCGGACAGGGTCGTTGGATACGCAGTATTTT. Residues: CASSFRTGSLDTQYF.

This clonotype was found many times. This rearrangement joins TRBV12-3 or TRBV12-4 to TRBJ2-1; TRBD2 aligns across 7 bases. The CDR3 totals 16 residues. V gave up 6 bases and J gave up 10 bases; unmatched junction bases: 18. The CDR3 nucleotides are TGTGCCAGCAGCCGGGCCCTGGGGAGGGCCCTTGTCGAGCAGTTCTTC. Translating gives CASSRALGRALVEQFF.

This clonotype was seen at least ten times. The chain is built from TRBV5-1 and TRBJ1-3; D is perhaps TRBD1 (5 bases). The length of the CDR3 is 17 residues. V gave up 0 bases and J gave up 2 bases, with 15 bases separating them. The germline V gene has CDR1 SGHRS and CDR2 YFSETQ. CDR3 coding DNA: TGCGCCAGCAGCTTGGTCCGGGGCGAGGGGCCTGGAAACACCATATATTTT. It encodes CASSLVRGEGPGNTIYF. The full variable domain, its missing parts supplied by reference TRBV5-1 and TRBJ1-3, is KAGVTQTPRYLIKTRGQQVTLSCSPISGHRSVSWYQQTPGQGLQFLFEYFSETQRNKGNFPGRFSGRQFSNSRSEMNVSTLELGDSALYLCASSLVRGEGPGNTIYFGEGSWLTVV.

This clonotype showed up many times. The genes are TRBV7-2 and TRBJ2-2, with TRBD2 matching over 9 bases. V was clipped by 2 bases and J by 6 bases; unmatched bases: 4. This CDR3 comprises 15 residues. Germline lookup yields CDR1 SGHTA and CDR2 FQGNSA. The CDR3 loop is CASSLYLAGSGELFF. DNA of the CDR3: TGTGCCAGCAGCTTATATCTAGCGGGATCCGGGGAGCTGTTTTTT.

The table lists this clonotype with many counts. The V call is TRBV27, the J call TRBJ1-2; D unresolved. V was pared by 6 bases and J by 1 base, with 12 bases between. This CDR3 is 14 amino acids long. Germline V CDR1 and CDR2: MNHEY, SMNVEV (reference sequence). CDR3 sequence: CASSPKGINYGYTF. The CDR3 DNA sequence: TGTGCCAGCAGCCCAAAAGGGATTAACTATGGCTACACCTTC.

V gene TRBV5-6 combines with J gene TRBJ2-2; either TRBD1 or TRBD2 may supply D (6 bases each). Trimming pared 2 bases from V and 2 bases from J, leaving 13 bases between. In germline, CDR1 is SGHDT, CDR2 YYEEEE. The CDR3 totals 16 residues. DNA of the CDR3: TGTGCCAGCAGCTTTGGGGGGCCCCTTAACACCGGGGAGCTGTTTTTT. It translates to CASSFGGPLNTGELFF.

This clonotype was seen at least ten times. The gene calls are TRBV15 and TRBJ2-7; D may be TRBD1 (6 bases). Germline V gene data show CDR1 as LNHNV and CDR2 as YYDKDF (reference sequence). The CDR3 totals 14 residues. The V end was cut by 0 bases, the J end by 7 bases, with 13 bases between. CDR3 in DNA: TGTGCCACCAGCAGAGACCAGGGGCCCCGGGAGCAGTACTTC. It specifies CATSRDQGPREQYF.